The clone carrying this TCR beta chain was observed many times. The junction had 8 bases not matched to a gene; V was cut back by 4 bases and J by 0 bases. CDR1 is SGHTA, CDR2 FQGNSA, per germline. The CDR3 spans 16 residues. TCRdb re-derived calls from the PCR reads in MiXCR, one entry per CDR3 protein. The table includes more than 85,000 distinct CDR3 sequences, around 50% detected once. This sample was taken from a study of CDR3 diversity in severe acne. This receptor was identified in a male donor with severe acne vulgaris. The sample was blood. This rearrangement joins TRBV7-2 to TRBJ2-5, with TRBD2 identical over 7 bases. The CDR3 nucleotides are TGTGCCAGCAGCTCCTGGGGTAGCGGGCACCAAGAGACCCAGTACTTC. This translates into CASSSWGSGHQETQYF.